These 5 T cell receptor beta chains originate from one sample sequenced in a study of T cell clonality in common variable immunodeficiency. Regarding the study as a whole: Reportedly, TCR beta sequences from common variable immunodeficiency showed fewer deletions and N-nucleotide insertions.

The antigens of these receptors remain unknown. Using immunoSEQ multiplex PCR, the repertoire was profiled, and TCRdb retains in-frame clones only, with some absent. The specimen has tens of thousands of clones, none found just once. The sample taken for sequencing was peripheral blood mononuclear cells. Receptor source: a human donor with common variable immunodeficiency.

This clone has only a few counts. Read coverage stops 3 residues before the CDR3 terminus; the germline J gene supplies the remainder. The V gene is TRBV19, the J gene TRBJ1-1; 8 bases map to TRBD1. Per germline, CDR1 LNHDA and CDR2 SQIVND (reference sequence). V lost 6 bases, J lost 3 bases, and 9 bases stayed unmatched. The length of the CDR3 is 15 residues. CDR3 sequence reads: CASRALQGGYTEAFF. CDR3 DNA, as far as it was read: TGTGCCAGTAGAGCACTACAGGGGGGATACACTGAA.

The sample holds a few counts of this clone. The read comes to an end 3 residues before the CDR3 does, leaving the germline J gene to fill in the end. The chain links TRBV7-2 to TRBJ1-2; the D gene is possibly TRBD1 (6 bases). The germline gives CDR1 SGHTA, CDR2 FQGNSA. This CDR3 has 15 residues. CDR3 DNA, as far as it was read: TGTGCCAGCAGACCACAGGGTAGGGGATTCGGCGGC. Translating gives CASRPQGRGFGG. The whole CDR3 region reads CASRPQGRGFGGYTF.

The sample holds a few counts of this clone. CDR3 DNA (partial): TGTGCCTGGAAATGGCGGGGGAAAAACACCGGGGAG. Translation gives CAWKWRGKNTGE. The full CDR3 reads CAWKWRGKNTGELFF. The gene calls are TRBV30 and TRBJ2-2; TRBD2 matches 7 bases. The CDR3 goes on 3 residues after the read ends, and that part is filled in from the germline J gene. V lost 4 bases to trimming and J lost 2 bases; unmatched junction nucleotides: 7. Germline V gene sequence: CDR1 GTSNPN, CDR2 SVGIG (reference sequence). The CDR3 is made up of 15 amino acids. Variable domain in full (rest from reference TRBV30 and TRBJ2-2): SQTIHQWPATLVQPVGSPLSLECTVEGTSNPNLYWYRQAAGRGLQLLFYSVGIGQISSEVPQNLSASRPQDRQFILSSKKLLLSDSGFYLCAWKWRGKNTGELFFGEGSRLTVL.

There are many counts of this clone. The read falls 3 residues short of the CDR3 end, and the missing part is taken from the germline J gene. The V and J genes are TRBV6-2 or TRBV6-3 and TRBJ2-3; no firm D call. From germline, CDR1 is MNHEY and CDR2 SVGEGT. CDR3 size: 14 residues. Trimming pared 7 bases from V and 2 bases from J, leaving 13 bases between. The CDR3 DNA, read in part, is TGTGCCAGCACCAGACACCGCGCCACAGATACG. It is translated as CASTRHRATDT. The whole CDR3 region reads CASTRHRATDTQYF.

This clone was counted only a few times. With the read ending 3 residues before the CDR3 end, the germline J gene is used to fill in that end. The chain links TRBV19 to TRBJ2-4; D unclear. Germline values: CDR1 LNHDA, CDR2 SQIVND (reference sequence). V dropped 5 bases and J dropped 5 bases, with 10 bases sitting between them. CDR3 length equals 13 residues. The CDR3 here is CASSLTRENIQYF. Partial CDR3 DNA: TGTGCCAGTAGTCTAACACGGGAAAACATT.